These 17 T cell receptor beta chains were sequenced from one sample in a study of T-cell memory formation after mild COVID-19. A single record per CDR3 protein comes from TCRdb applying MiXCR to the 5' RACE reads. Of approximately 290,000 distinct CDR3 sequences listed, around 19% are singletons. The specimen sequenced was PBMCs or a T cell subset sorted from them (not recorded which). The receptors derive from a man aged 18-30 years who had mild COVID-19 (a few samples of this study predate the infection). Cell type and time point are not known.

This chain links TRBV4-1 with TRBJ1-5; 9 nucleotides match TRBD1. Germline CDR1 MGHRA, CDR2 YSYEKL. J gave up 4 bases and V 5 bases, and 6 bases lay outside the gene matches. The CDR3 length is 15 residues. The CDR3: CASSLNRGRNQPQHF. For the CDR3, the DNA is TGCGCCAGCAGCTTGAACAGGGGGCGGAATCAGCCCCAGCATTTT.

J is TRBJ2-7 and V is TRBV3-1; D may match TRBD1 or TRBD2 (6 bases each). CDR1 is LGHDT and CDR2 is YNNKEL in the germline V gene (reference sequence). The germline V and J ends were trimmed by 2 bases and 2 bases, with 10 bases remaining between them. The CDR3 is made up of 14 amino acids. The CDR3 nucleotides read TGTGCCAGCAGCCAAAGAGGGGGGCCCTACGAGCAGTACTTC. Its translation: CASSQRGGPYEQYF.

DNA for the CDR3: TGTGCCAGCAGCGCCCAAGGGACCAATAGCGGACAGACCCAGTACTTC. It yields the protein CASSAQGTNSGQTQYF. The chain couples TRBV7-2 to TRBJ2-5, with a possible D match to TRBD2 (6 bases). Trimming pared 5 bases from V and 6 bases from J, leaving 22 bases between. The CDR3 runs to 16 residues. CDR1 is SGHTA, CDR2 FQGNSA, per germline.

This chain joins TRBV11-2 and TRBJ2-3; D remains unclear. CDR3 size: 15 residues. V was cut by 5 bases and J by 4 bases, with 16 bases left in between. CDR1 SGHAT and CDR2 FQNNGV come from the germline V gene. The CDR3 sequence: CASSTLGGFADTQYF. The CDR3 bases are TGTGCCAGCAGCACCCTTGGTGGATTCGCAGATACGCAGTATTTT. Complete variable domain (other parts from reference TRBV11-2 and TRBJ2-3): EAGVAQSPRYKIIEKRQSVAFWCNPISGHATLYWYQQILGQGPKLLIQFQNNGVVDDSQLPKDRFSAERLKGVDSTLKIQPAKLEDSAVYLCASSTLGGFADTQYFGPGTRLTVL.

CDR3 coding DNA: TGTGCCAGCAGTTGGCGGAGGGACAGCGATTCACCCCTCCACTTT. Its protein product is CASSWRRDSDSPLHF. The V call is TRBV6-2 or TRBV6-3, the J call TRBJ1-6; 7 nucleotides match TRBD1. CDR3 length: 15 amino acids. The germline V gene has CDR1 MNHEY and CDR2 SVGEGT. V lost 4 bases to trimming and J lost 8 bases; unmatched junction nucleotides: 8.

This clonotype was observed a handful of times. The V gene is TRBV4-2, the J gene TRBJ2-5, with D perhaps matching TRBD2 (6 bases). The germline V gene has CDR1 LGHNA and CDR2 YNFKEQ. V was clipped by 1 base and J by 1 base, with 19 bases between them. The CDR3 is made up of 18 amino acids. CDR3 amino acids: CASSQGVNPSAGQETQYF. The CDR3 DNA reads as TGTGCCAGCAGCCAAGGGGTCAATCCTAGCGCGGGCCAAGAGACCCAGTACTTC.

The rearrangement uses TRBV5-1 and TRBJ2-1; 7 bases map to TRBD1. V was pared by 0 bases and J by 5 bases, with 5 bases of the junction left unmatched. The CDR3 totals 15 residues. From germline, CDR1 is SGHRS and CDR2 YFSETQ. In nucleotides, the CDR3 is TGCGCCAGCAGCTTGGCACAGGGACAGAACAATGAGCAGTTCTTC. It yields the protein CASSLAQGQNNEQFF.

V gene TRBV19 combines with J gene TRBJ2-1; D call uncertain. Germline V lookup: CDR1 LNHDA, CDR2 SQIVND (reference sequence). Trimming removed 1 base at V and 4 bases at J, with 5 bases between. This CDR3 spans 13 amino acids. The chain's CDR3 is CASSIVGYNEQFF. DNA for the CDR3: TGTGCCAGTAGTATAGTAGGGTACAATGAGCAGTTCTTC.

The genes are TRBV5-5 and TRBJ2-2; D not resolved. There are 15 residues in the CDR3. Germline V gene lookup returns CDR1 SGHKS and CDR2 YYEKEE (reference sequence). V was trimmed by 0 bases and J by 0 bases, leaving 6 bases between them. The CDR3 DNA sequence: TGTGCCAGCAGCTTGGGAAACACGAACACCGGGGAGCTGTTTTTT. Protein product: CASSLGNTNTGELFF.

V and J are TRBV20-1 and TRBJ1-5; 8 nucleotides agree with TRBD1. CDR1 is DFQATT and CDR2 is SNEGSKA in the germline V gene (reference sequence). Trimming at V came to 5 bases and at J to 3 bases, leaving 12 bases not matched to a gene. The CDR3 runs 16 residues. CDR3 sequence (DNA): TGCAGTGCTCGGAGCTTCGGGACAGGACCCAATCAGCCCCAGCATTTT. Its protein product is CSARSFGTGPNQPQHF.

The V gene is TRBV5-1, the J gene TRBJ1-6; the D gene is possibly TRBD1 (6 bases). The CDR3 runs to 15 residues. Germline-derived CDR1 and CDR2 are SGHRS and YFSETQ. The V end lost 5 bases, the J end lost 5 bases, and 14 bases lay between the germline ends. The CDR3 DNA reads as TGCGCCAGCAGAGGACAGCCAGGGGATAATTCACCCCTCCACTTT. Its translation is CASRGQPGDNSPLHF.

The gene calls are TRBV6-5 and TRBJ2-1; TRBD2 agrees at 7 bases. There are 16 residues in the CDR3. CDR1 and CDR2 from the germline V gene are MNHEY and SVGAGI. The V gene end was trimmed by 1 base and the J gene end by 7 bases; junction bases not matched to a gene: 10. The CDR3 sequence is CASSYLSGVSVNEQFF. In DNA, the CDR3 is TGTGCCAGCAGTTACTTGAGCGGGGTTAGTGTAAATGAGCAGTTCTTC.

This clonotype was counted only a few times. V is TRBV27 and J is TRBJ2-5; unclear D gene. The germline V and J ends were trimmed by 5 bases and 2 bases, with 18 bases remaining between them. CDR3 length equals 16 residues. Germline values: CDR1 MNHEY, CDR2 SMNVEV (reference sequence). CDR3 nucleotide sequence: TGTGCCAGCAGTCTTTCGGACCGACCCACACAAGAGACCCAGTACTTC. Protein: CASSLSDRPTQETQYF.

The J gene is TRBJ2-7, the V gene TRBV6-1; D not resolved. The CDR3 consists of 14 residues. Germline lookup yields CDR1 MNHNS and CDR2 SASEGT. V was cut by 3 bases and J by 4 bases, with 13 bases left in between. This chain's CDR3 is CASSDLSTGYEQYV. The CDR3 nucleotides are TGTGCCAGCAGTGACCTGTCAACCGGATACGAGCAGTACGTC.

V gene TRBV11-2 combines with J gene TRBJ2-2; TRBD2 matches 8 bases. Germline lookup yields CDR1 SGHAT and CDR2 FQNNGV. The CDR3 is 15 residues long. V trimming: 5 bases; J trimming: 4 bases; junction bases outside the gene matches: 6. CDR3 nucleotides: TGTGCCAGCAGCGCGCGGGGGGCCCGCACCGGGGAGCTGTTTTTT. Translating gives CASSARGARTGELFF.

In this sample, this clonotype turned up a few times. The CDR3 loop reads CASSVLGRRDSPLHF. CDR3 DNA sequence: TGTGCCAGCAGCGTATTGGGGCGACGGGATTCACCCCTCCACTTT. This chain links TRBV9 with TRBJ1-6, with D tentatively TRBD1 (5 bases). Between the trimmed V and J ends, which lost 1 base and 8 bases, there was a span of 13 bases. Germline V gene lookup returns CDR1 SGDLS and CDR2 YYNGEE. CDR3 length equals 15 residues.

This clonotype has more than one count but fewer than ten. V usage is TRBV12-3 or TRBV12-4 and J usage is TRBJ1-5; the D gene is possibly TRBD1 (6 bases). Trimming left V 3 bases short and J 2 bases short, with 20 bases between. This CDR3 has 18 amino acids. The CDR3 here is CASSFRGLGLRGNQPQHF. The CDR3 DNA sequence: TGTGCCAGCAGTTTCCGGGGGCTCGGGTTACGAGGCAATCAGCCCCAGCATTTT.